This T cell receptor (beta chain) was documented in a study of Tregs in tolerant kidney transplant recipients. Findings of the study overall: Tregs expanded with activated donor B cells seemed most donor-specific. Biological reproducibility was not directly addressed, but technical replication error appeared minimal.

The CDR3 loop spans 16 amino acids. V shed 4 bases, J shed 1 base, and the junction held 6 bases outside the gene matches. Germline V gene lookup returns CDR1 MNHEY and CDR2 SVGAGI. CD4+CD25+CD127- Tregs, CD4+CD25- non-Tregs, CD4 and CD8 cells were sorted. As concerns this clone: What it recognizes is unknown.

Assay used: immunoSEQ multiplex PCR; TCRdb lists only in-frame clones, some missing. The data contain 85,000 to 95,000 clones, 90% to 95% of them singletons. V usage is TRBV6-5 and J usage is TRBJ2-2; 7 nucleotides line up with TRBD1. Sequenced material: CD8+ T cells from blood. This clonotype was sampled from a human donor in good health. The CDR3 reads CASSWARDRNTGELFF. The CDR3, as DNA: TGTGCCAGCAGTTGGGCGAGGGACAGGAACACCGGGGAGCTGTTTTTT.